This TCR beta chain was identified during a study of PD-1 blockade in classical Hodgkin lymphoma (dated by TCRdb to the early 2020s). At the level of the whole study: Nivolumab dosing was 3 mg/kg intravenously every 2 weeks, continuing until either disease progression or unacceptable toxicity. The study used CyTOF and TCR beta sequencing to define a peripheral blood immune signature of response to PD-1 blockade in classical Hodgkin lymphoma. The paper's findings and limits, for the study overall: Trial patients with a complete response had baseline diversity similar to that of newly diagnosed patients, while partial responders and progressors had significantly lower diversity. The study covered only a single clinical trial cohort, and the causes of the repertoire differences, possibly disease activity or prior therapy, were still not defined. Baseline TCR diversity was reported to be lower in newly diagnosed patients than in healthy donors and to be lower still in relapsed/refractory patients. A significant rise by C4D1 was seen in CD4+ but not CD8+ TCR diversity (p=0.0027 vs p=0.16), with the rise being most apparent in complete responders (p=0.02). Lower diversity was seen in patients whose nivolumab began less than 1 year after ASCT, and these patients were left out of later analyses so that immune reconstitution would not confound the results.

Concerning this clone: Its antigen is unknown. Per-nucleotide qualities are absent, and no much larger clonotype sits a single base away.

The time point label on this specimen signifies: cycle 2 day 1 (C2D1) of nivolumab. Relapse after autologous stem cell transplantation had occurred in all trial patients, and cohorts A, B and C were distinguished by prior brentuximab vedotin exposure. A total of 50 to 70 patients with relapsed/refractory classical Hodgkin lymphoma made up the trial cohort, and each patient's best overall response was complete response, partial response or progressive disease. In the multi-cohort phase II CheckMate 205 trial, trial patients received single-agent nivolumab. An independent review committee assessed best overall response by applying the 2007 International Working Group response criteria. Trial PBMCs were collected immediately before nivolumab initiation (C1D1) and during therapy at cycle 2 day 1 and cycle 4 day 1. Peripheral blood was collected in 8 mL Vacutainer Cell Preparation Tubes, from which PBMCs were isolated by centrifugation and then cryopreserved.

Genomic DNA was extracted with the Qiagen DNeasy kit from unsorted PBMCs and from negatively selected CD4+ and CD8+ fractions. TCR beta CDR3 regions were subjected to amplification by immunoSEQ multiplex PCR with primers that anneal to V and J segments. A synthetic immune receptor repertoire was used to minimize amplification bias, and any residual bias was removed computationally once sequencing was done. The study's processing was this. Custom Python scripts were used to quantify repertoire diversity as the Shannon entropy index. Unsorted, CD4+ and CD8+ repertoires were examined separately, except in combined analyses, for which CD4+ and CD8+ sequences were merged in silico. Clonal expansion was defined as a frequency increase of at least 2-fold after treatment compared with C1D1, and clones undetected at baseline were assigned a pseudocount of 0.5. Clones with 0 or 1 copy at C1D1 were classified as singleton clones, and clones with 2 or more copies were classified as non-singleton clones. Clones expanded in unsorted samples were annotated as CD4+, CD8+ or unknown by matching protein sequences in sorted samples from the same patient. Wilcoxon tests on paired samples were used to test changes in diversity from C1D1 to C4D1. The clones in this table, taken by TCRdb from immuneACCESS, are in-frame only. Not every clone is retained; where verified, under half of the shortfall comes from an unresolved V gene, and the cause of the rest is unknown. V, J and clone size were drawn from that table, and D and trimming were deduced from the DNA. The sample has about 100,000 clones on record, 80% to 90% of them singletons. 15% to 20% of the sample lies in the top ten.

CDR1 and CDR2 (SGHAT, FQNNGV) derive from the germline V gene. Trimmed from V: 6 bases; trimmed from J: 4 bases; junction bases lacking a gene match: 10. The CDR3 sequence holds 16 residues, the cysteine and phenylalanine included. The CDR3 DNA has 48 bases and is translated from base 1. This material consisted of peripheral blood mononuclear cells (PBMCs), taken before the second cycle of nivolumab. This receptor was identified in a human donor with classical Hodgkin lymphoma. The V and J segments used are TRBV11-2 and TRBJ2-1, with TRBD2 identical over 9 junction bases. CDR3 protein: CASSSSGAGRYNEQFF. The bases read TGTGCCAGCAGTTCTAGCGGGGCAGGTCGGTACAATGAGCAGTTCTTC.